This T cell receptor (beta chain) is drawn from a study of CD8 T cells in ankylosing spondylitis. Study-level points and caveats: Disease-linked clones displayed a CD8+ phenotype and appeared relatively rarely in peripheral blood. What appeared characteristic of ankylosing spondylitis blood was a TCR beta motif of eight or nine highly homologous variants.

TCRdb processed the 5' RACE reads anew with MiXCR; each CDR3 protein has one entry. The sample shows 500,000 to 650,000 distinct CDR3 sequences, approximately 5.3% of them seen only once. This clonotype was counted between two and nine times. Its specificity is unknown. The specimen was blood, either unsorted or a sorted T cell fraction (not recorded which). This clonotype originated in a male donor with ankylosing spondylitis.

CDR3 nucleotide sequence: TGCAGTACCTCGAGGGGAGGTTATAGCAATCAGCCCCAGCATTTT. It is translated as CSTSRGGYSNQPQHF. V usage is TRBV20-1 and J usage is TRBJ1-5; weak D call: TRBD1 (5 bases). V lost 8 bases, J lost 0 bases, and 17 bases lay in between. The CDR3 is 15 residues long. Germline V gives CDR1 DFQATT, CDR2 SNEGSKA (reference sequence).